The T cell receptor beta chain under discussion was sequenced for a study of T cell responses to AZD1222 COVID-19 vaccine (dated by TCRdb to about 2021). Broadly, across the study: AZD1222 recipients with second doses at about 4 weeks or about 12 weeks were pooled, because spike-specific TCR depth and breadth did not differ between schedules. TCR sequencing covered 233 trial participants: 200 to 220 given two doses of AZD1222 and about 26 given two doses of MenACWY control vaccine. Enrollment into the trials was organized by age into subgroups of 18-55, 56-69 and 70-plus years, and those subgroups contained roughly 140, 27 and 60 TCR-sequenced participants, respectively.

What the study reported, not specific to this receptor: Participants were mostly white British and included more females than males, and it was suggested by the authors that clonal diversity may have been underestimated. CD4 TCRs associated with the vaccine covered the entire spike protein, and the dominant responses were in regions 160-218 and 743-854. Nearly half of unique spike-specific TCRs reportedly recognized epitopes outside regions mutated in the B.1.351 and B.1.1.7 variants. Conclusions about previously exposed vaccinees are limited, since just a handful of AZD1222 recipients were seropositive for SARS-CoV-2 at baseline. In the small 56-69-year group, the increase in depth fell short of significance, most likely because of low power. No day 14 peak-response samples were available, so repertoires were characterized only after the peak T cell response. Spike-specific TCR breadth and depth rose significantly after two AZD1222 doses compared with day 0 and with MenACWY recipients.

CDR1 SGHVS and CDR2 FQNEAQ are derived from the germline V gene. Trimming takes 5 bases off V and 0 bases off J; junction bases not matched to a gene: 12. The CDR3 covers 17 residues, taking in both the cysteine and the phenylalanine. Kept here is only the CDR3 DNA, which spans 51 bases and is read in frame from base 1. Of note for this clone: Its antigen has not been determined. No base quality information exists; no much larger clone differs at one position.

The CDR3 regions of human TCRbeta chains were analyzed by immunosequencing. The original pipeline was this. Repertoire TCRs were checked for matches against a reference library of SARS-CoV-2-specific TCRs that had been generated using the MIRA antigen-specificity platform. Breadth meant the fraction of unique TCRs that were SARS-CoV-2-associated, whereas depth meant the fraction of total T cells that were SARS-CoV-2-associated. Using the MIRA data, each spike-specific TCR was mapped to the spike region that the TCR reacts to and placed in a CD4 or CD8 class. Log10-transformed breadth and depth values were compared by one-way ANOVA with Sidak's multiple comparisons tests. In TCRdb, the immuneACCESS table is reduced to in-frame sequences with V and J assigned. These tables do not hold every clone; where another copy was compared, an unresolved V gene accounts for under half, and the others remain unexplained. V, J and clone size are those of that table, while D and trimming were read from the DNA. Here the sample has fewer than 120,000 clones; around 82% occur a single time. 4.6% of the sample is taken by the ten largest.

This specimen's time point label, per the study, means: baseline before first vaccination. Vaccinee samples came from UK trials COV001 and COV002, including a single-blind randomized controlled phase 2/3 trial of AZD1222 (ChAdOx1 nCoV-19) in healthy adults. For TCRbeta chain sequencing, PBMC samples from trial participants were taken at day 0 and at day 28 after the second dose. The TCR sequence derives from an adult in good health. The chain uses TRBV7-8 and TRBJ1-2, with 7 bases matching TRBD1. The sequencing used peripheral blood, collected on day 0 of AZD1222 vaccination. At the DNA level, the sequence is TGTGCCAGCAGCGGAACCTCCGGGACAGAAGCTAACTATGGCTACACCTTC. It specifies CASSGTSGTEANYGYTF.